This T cell receptor (beta chain) was profiled in a study of siplizumab effects on memory and regulatory T cells. Some clones are missing from TCRdb's copy, which holds only in-frame ones; the method was immunoSEQ multiplex PCR. The sample lists some 100,000 clones; about nine tenths were seen once. The CDR3 is 15 residues long. Germline loops: CDR1 SNHLY, CDR2 FYNNEI. Between the trimmed V and J ends, which lost 6 bases and 4 bases, there was a span of 19 bases. The gene calls are TRBV2 and TRBJ2-7, with D possibly matching TRBD2 (6 bases). Sequencing was carried out using CD4+ T cells sorted from blood. This TCR was sampled from a human donor in good health. Some clones in this sample may be carry-over from other donors' samples. The CDR3 DNA reads TGTGCCAGCAGCCTATATAGCGGAGGAAGTTACGAGCAGTACTTC. It codes for CASSLYSGGSYEQYF.